These 23 T cell receptor beta chains originate from one sample sequenced in a study of cytomegalovirus exposure and HLA in healthy donors. The PCR was carried out with 60 Vbeta primers and 13 Jbeta primers. TCRdb keeps only in-frame clones here, not all; method: immunoSEQ multiplex PCR. The repertoire has about 140,000 clones, approximately 80% of them found once; the top ten carry over 2%. Sequenced input: PBMCs. These receptors were obtained from a man aged 45-65 years in good health and CMV-seronegative.

The rearrangement joins TRBV5-1 to TRBJ2-3, with no clear D. The CDR3 has 12 amino acids. Looked up from germline, CDR1 is SGHRS and CDR2 is YFSETQ. Deletions cut 9 bases from V and 4 bases from J, with 12 bases between. The CDR3 loop reads CATRDLADTQYF. The CDR3 region has the DNA TGCGCCACCCGAGACTTGGCAGATACGCAGTATTTT.

This sequence joins TRBV5-4 and TRBJ2-3, with D possibly matching TRBD2 (5 bases). This CDR3 comprises 17 residues. V lost 0 bases, J lost 4 bases, and 18 bases lay in between. Germline-derived CDR1 and CDR2 are SGHNT and YYREEE (reference sequence). The chain's CDR3 is CASSLGTTRRVADTQYF. In DNA form, the CDR3 reads TGTGCCAGCAGCTTGGGGACGACCCGGCGGGTAGCAGATACGCAGTATTTT.

The chain has TRBV9 and TRBJ1-1, with D maybe TRBD1 (6 bases). The CDR3 sequence is 18 residues long. Trimming took 4 bases from V and 1 from J, leaving 23 bases between them. CDR1 is SGDLS and CDR2 is YYNGEE in the germline V gene. In nucleotides, the CDR3 is TGTGCCAGCAGCTCATCCTCAGCGGGGGGGACAAAGAACACTGAAGCTTTCTTT. Translated, it gives CASSSSSAGGTKNTEAFF.

This sequence joins TRBV10-2 and TRBJ2-2; 14 positions agree with TRBD2. CDR1 is WSHSY, CDR2 SAAADI, per germline. This CDR3 has 15 amino acids. The V gene end was trimmed by 9 bases and the J gene end by 5 bases; junction bases not matched to a gene: 5. CDR3 loop: CASGLAGGRTGELFF. As DNA, the CDR3 is TGCGCCAGTGGACTAGCGGGAGGAAGGACCGGGGAGCTGTTTTTT.

The J gene is TRBJ2-1, the V gene TRBV5-1, with 7 bases lining up with TRBD2. Trimming removed 4 bases from V and 5 bases from J; junction bases left unmatched: 9. CDR3 size: 15 residues. Germline CDR1 and CDR2: SGHRS and YFSETQ. CDR3: CASSPGPSGHNEQFF. For the CDR3, the DNA is TGCGCCAGCAGCCCCGGGCCTAGCGGACACAATGAGCAGTTCTTC.

The chain links TRBV7-9 to TRBJ2-7; D perhaps matches TRBD2 (6 bases). Germline CDR1 is SEHNR and CDR2 is FQNEAQ (reference sequence). Trimming took off 5 bases at V and 2 bases at J, with 16 bases between the two ends. This CDR3 comprises 15 residues. The CDR3 is CASSVPGTVPYEQYF. Written as DNA, the CDR3 is TGTGCCAGCAGCGTTCCCGGGACTGTCCCCTACGAGCAGTACTTC.

This clone was seen a few times. This chain's CDR3 is CASSLDWRQGVSEQYF. The CDR3 DNA sequence: TGTGCCAGCAGCTTAGATTGGAGACAGGGAGTTTCCGAGCAGTACTTC. The chain carries TRBV5-6 and TRBJ2-7; 7 positions match TRBD1. This CDR3 contains 16 residues. From germline, CDR1 is SGHDT and CDR2 YYEEEE. With 2 bases clipped from V and 6 bases from J, the junction kept 14 bases outside the gene matches. The full variable domain, rest sourced from reference TRBV5-6 and TRBJ2-7, is DAGVTQSPTHLIKTRGQQVTLRCSPKSGHDTVSWYQQALGQGPQFIFQYYEEEERQRGNFPDRFSGHQFPNYSSELNVNALLLGDSALYLCASSLDWRQGVSEQYFGPGTRLTVT.

The V and J genes are TRBV6-5 and TRBJ1-5, with D perhaps matching TRBD1 (6 bases). CDR1 and CDR2 (germline): MNHEY, SVGAGI. The V end was cut by 5 bases, the J end by 4 bases, with 15 bases between. The CDR3 sequence is 15 residues long. The CDR3 DNA reads as TGTGCCAGCAGTCCCGACAGGTCACCGAATCAGCCCCAGCATTTT. Its translation is CASSPDRSPNQPQHF.

This rearrangement joins TRBV9 to TRBJ2-2, with TRBD2 matching over 11 bases. V lost 2 bases and J lost 6; bases outside the gene matches: 9. Germline CDR1 reads SGDLS; CDR2 reads YYNGEE. This CDR3 is 17 amino acids long. The DNA of the CDR3 is TGTGCCAGCAGCGTCGGGGTACTAGCGGGAGAGGCCGGGGAGCTGTTTTTT. Amino acids: CASSVGVLAGEAGELFF. The full variable domain, with the rest looked up from reference TRBV9 and TRBJ2-2, is DSGVTQTPKHLITATGQRVTLRCSPRSGDLSVYWYQQSLDQGLQFLIQYYNGEERAKGNILERFSAQQFPDLHSELNLSSLELGDSALYFCASSVGVLAGEAGELFFGEGSRLTVL.

The chain uses TRBV19 and TRBJ2-5; D is unclear. V lost 7 bases to trimming and J lost 0 bases, with 12 bases between them. Germline V lookup: CDR1 LNHDA, CDR2 SQIVND (reference sequence). CDR3 length: 14 residues. DNA for the CDR3: TGTGCCAGTAATCCCGACGGGTACCAAGAGACCCAGTACTTC. This translates into CASNPDGYQETQYF.

This clone occurred a few times. The chain is built from TRBV19 and TRBJ1-5; no clear D gene. The germline V gene encodes CDR1 LNHDA and CDR2 SQIVND (reference sequence). The length of the CDR3 is 14 residues. The germline V and J ends were trimmed by 3 bases and 5 bases, with 11 bases remaining between them. The CDR3 sequence is CASSIAATDQPQHF. CDR3 sequence (DNA): TGTGCCAGTAGTATTGCGGCAACCGATCAGCCCCAGCATTTT.

The chain has TRBV9 and TRBJ1-2, with a weak D call TRBD1 (5 bases). The V end was cut by 0 bases, the J end by 4 bases, with 16 bases between. The germline V gene has CDR1 SGDLS and CDR2 YYNGEE. The CDR3 totals 16 residues. CDR3 residues: CASSVGETRGSYGYTF. The CDR3 coding sequence is TGTGCCAGCAGCGTAGGGGAGACACGGGGGTCCTATGGCTACACCTTC.

CDR3 in amino acids: CASSQEGGRGRYGYTF. The CDR3 DNA is TGCGCCAGCAGCCAAGAAGGGGGCCGGGGCCGCTATGGCTACACCTTC. The rearrangement joins TRBV4-1 to TRBJ1-2, with 7 nucleotides matching TRBD1. This CDR3 region has 16 residues. V gave up 0 bases and J gave up 4 bases; unmatched junction bases: 8. Germline V lookup: CDR1 MGHRA, CDR2 YSYEKL.

The chain couples TRBV9 to TRBJ1-5; D remains ambiguous. The CDR3 runs to 14 residues. V was cut by 3 bases and J by 6 bases, with 13 bases left in between. Germline CDR1 is SGDLS and CDR2 is YYNGEE. DNA for the CDR3: TGTGCCAGCAGCGCCGGGGAGGTGGGTCAGCCCCAGCATTTT. Protein product: CASSAGEVGQPQHF. The full variable domain, completed using reference TRBV9 and TRBJ1-5, is DSGVTQTPKHLITATGQRVTLRCSPRSGDLSVYWYQQSLDQGLQFLIQYYNGEERAKGNILERFSAQQFPDLHSELNLSSLELGDSALYFCASSAGEVGQPQHFGDGTRLSIL.

The chain uses TRBV5-3 and TRBJ2-7; 7 nucleotides line up with TRBD2. TRBV5-3 is designated an ORF whose function remains uncertain. V lost 1 base and J lost 13; bases outside the gene matches: 8. The CDR3 totals 12 residues. Here the CDR3 DNA reads TGTGCCAGAAGCTTGCACAGCGGGGCTGTCTACTTC. Residues: CARSLHSGAVYF.

The chain has TRBV7-9 and TRBJ2-5; 11 nucleotides agree with TRBD2. V shed 7 bases and J 2 bases; nucleotides not matched to a gene: 9. This CDR3 comprises 16 residues. The V gene's germline CDR1 is SEHNR and CDR2 FQNEAQ (reference sequence). The CDR3 coding sequence is TGTGCCAGCAACCTCGGGACTAGCGGTTTACAAGAGACCCAGTACTTC. Residues: CASNLGTSGLQETQYF.

The V gene is TRBV7-3, the J gene TRBJ1-1; D may be TRBD1 (6 bases). The germline gives CDR1 SGHTA, CDR2 FQGTGA. Between the trimmed V and J ends, which lost 4 bases and 6 bases, there was a span of 12 bases. This CDR3 region has 13 residues. The DNA of the CDR3 is TGTGCCAGCAGCTACAGGGAAAGGGCTGAAGCTTTCTTT. Residues: CASSYRERAEAFF.

The rearrangement joins TRBV7-3 to TRBJ2-6, with 7 bases lining up with TRBD1. Germline assignment: CDR1 SGHTA and CDR2 FQGTGA. The CDR3 runs 17 residues. Trimming at V came to 1 base and at J to 3 bases, leaving 6 bases not matched to a gene. Here the CDR3 DNA reads TGTGCCAGCAGCTTAATCGCGACAGGGTTTGGGGCCAACGTCCTGACTTTC. Translated: CASSLIATGFGANVLTF.

This rearrangement joins TRBV5-1 to TRBJ2-3, with 9 bases identical to TRBD2. CDR3 length: 17 residues. CDR1 SGHRS and CDR2 YFSETQ come from the germline V gene. With V trimmed by 2 bases and J by 4 bases, 11 bases remained unmatched. The CDR3 nucleotides are TGCGCCAGCAGCTTCGGGGAGGCTAGCGGGAAAGCAGATACGCAGTATTTT. Translating gives CASSFGEASGKADTQYF.

The chain recombines TRBV2 with TRBJ2-7, with 14 positions matching TRBD2. The CDR3 totals 15 residues. The germline gives CDR1 SNHLY, CDR2 FYNNEI. Trimming took 6 bases from V and 6 from J; bases not matched to a gene: 7. The CDR3 coding sequence is TGTGCCAGCAGCTCGGGGACTAGCGGGAGTCGCGAGCAGTACTTC. Translating it yields CASSSGTSGSREQYF.

This chain links TRBV5-5 with TRBJ1-5, with 8 positions matching TRBD1. The germline gives CDR1 SGHKS, CDR2 YYEKEE (reference sequence). Trimming took 3 bases from V and 0 from J; bases not matched to a gene: 2. CDR3 size: 15 residues. This CDR3 reads CASSYDRGSNQPQHF. In DNA form, the CDR3 reads TGTGCCAGCAGCTACGACAGGGGTAGCAATCAGCCCCAGCATTTT. Drawing the rest from reference TRBV5-5 and TRBJ1-5, the complete variable domain is DAGVTQSPTHLIKTRGQQVTLRCSPISGHKSVSWYQQVLGQGPQFIFQYYEKEERGRGNFPDRFSARQFPNYSSELNVNALLLGDSALYLCASSYDRGSNQPQHFGDGTRLSIL.

The chain employs TRBV4-2 and TRBJ1-3, with 7 bases that match TRBD1. This CDR3 is 17 amino acids long. After removal of 4 bases from V and 5 bases from J, the junction contained 14 bases not matched to a gene. Germline loops: CDR1 LGHNA, CDR2 YNFKEQ. The CDR3 bases are TGTGCCAGCAGCCCTGGTCGACAGGGAACGTCGAGAAACACCATATATTTT. Translation: CASSPGRQGTSRNTIYF.

The rearrangement uses TRBV6-4 and TRBJ1-1; D possibly corresponds to TRBD1 (5 bases). Germline CDR1 reads MRHNA; CDR2 reads SNTAGT. V gave up 6 bases and J gave up 2 bases, with 13 bases separating them. The CDR3 totals 14 residues. The CDR3 reads CASSRDTGNTEAFF. The CDR3 DNA sequence: TGTGCCAGCAGCCGAGATACAGGAAACACTGAAGCTTTCTTT.